What follows are 10 T cell receptor beta chains derived from one specimen sequenced in a study of cytomegalovirus exposure and HLA in healthy donors. Researchers ran the PCR with 60 Vbeta and 13 Jbeta primers. Profiled with immunoSEQ multiplex PCR; TCRdb holds only in-frame clones, not every one. The repertoire table contains about 130,000 clones. Input material: PBMCs. Receptor source: a middle-aged woman in good health and CMV-seronegative.

The CDR3 region is CASSLPRTGGRDTQYF. The DNA for the CDR3 is TGTGCCAGCAGCTTACCTCGGACAGGGGGTCGAGATACGCAGTATTTT. This chain joins TRBV7-9 and TRBJ2-3; 10 bases match TRBD1. The germline V gene has CDR1 SEHNR and CDR2 FQNEAQ (reference sequence). This CDR3 has 16 residues. V lost 2 bases to trimming and J lost 5 bases; unmatched junction nucleotides: 7. Full variable domain (missing parts from reference TRBV7-9 and TRBJ2-3): DTGVSQNPRHKITKRGQNVTFRCDPISEHNRLYWYRQTLGQGPEFLTYFQNEAQLEKSRLLSDRFSAERPKGSFSTLEIQRTEQGDSAMYLCASSLPRTGGRDTQYFGPGTRLTVL.

The chain couples TRBV19 to TRBJ2-7; TRBD1 matches 11 bases. Per germline, CDR1 LNHDA and CDR2 SQIVND (reference sequence). Germline trimming cut 4 bases from V and 6 bases from J; bases unmatched to any gene: 11. This CDR3 spans 16 amino acids. This chain's CDR3 is CASSKPGTGGDCEQYF. As DNA, the CDR3 is TGTGCCAGTAGTAAACCCGGGACAGGGGGAGACTGCGAGCAGTACTTC.

This chain links TRBV2 with TRBJ2-5; unclear D gene. Trimming took off 10 bases at V and 2 bases at J, with 8 bases between the two ends. The CDR3 runs 11 residues. Germline CDR1 is SNHLY and CDR2 is FYNNEI. This chain's CDR3 is CATTDQETQYF. DNA for the CDR3: TGTGCCACAACTGATCAAGAGACCCAGTACTTC.

This chain uses TRBV4-3 with TRBJ2-7, with D tentatively TRBD1 (5 bases). The germline gives CDR1 LGHNA, CDR2 YSLEER. This CDR3 region has 15 residues. V lost 1 base and J lost 1, with 11 bases in between. The CDR3 coding sequence is TGCGCCAGCAGCCAAGTAAGGACACCTTCCTACGAGCAGTACGTC. Translating gives CASSQVRTPSYEQYV.

The chain recombines TRBV10-3 with TRBJ2-1; TRBD1 might be the D (6 bases). V was trimmed by 4 bases and J by 7 bases, leaving 11 bases between them. This CDR3 comprises 13 residues. Germline V CDR1 and CDR2: ENHRY, SYGVKD. The CDR3 sequence is CAISGGQMNEQFF. The CDR3 DNA follows: TGTGCCATCAGTGGTGGACAGATGAATGAGCAGTTCTTC.

The J gene is TRBJ2-5, the V gene TRBV28; D is perhaps TRBD2 (5 bases). Trimming cost V 1 base and J 3 bases, with 9 bases left between them. Germline V CDR1 and CDR2: MDHEN, SYDVKM. The CDR3 totals 14 residues. DNA of the CDR3: TGTGCCAGCAGTTTATCCGGGGTCGAAGAGACCCAGTACTTC. The encoded protein is CASSLSGVEETQYF.

The rearrangement links TRBV2 to TRBJ1-4, with TRBD1 matching over 7 bases. V shed 5 bases and J 4 bases; nucleotides not matched to a gene: 4. This CDR3 region has 14 residues. Looked up from germline, CDR1 is SNHLY and CDR2 is FYNNEI. CDR3: CASSPDRHNEKLFF. CDR3 bases: TGTGCCAGCAGTCCGGACAGGCATAATGAAAAACTGTTTTTT.

This chain joins TRBV7-8 and TRBJ2-7; 11 nucleotides align to TRBD2. The CDR3 length is 15 residues. Losses at the gene ends were 5 bases for V and 1 base for J; bases not matched to a gene: 4. Germline assignment: CDR1 SGHVS and CDR2 FQNEAQ. The CDR3 loop is CASSPRTSGSYEQYV. The CDR3 nucleotides read TGTGCCAGCAGCCCGCGGACTAGCGGGTCCTACGAGCAGTACGTC.

A note on this clone: Other nucleotide sequences in the sample specify the same CDR3. The rearrangement links TRBV7-2 to TRBJ2-7; D not certain. This CDR3 has 11 amino acids. The germline gives CDR1 SGHTA, CDR2 FQGNSA. With 2 bases removed from V and 7 bases from J, the gap between germline ends came to 6 bases. The CDR3 DNA reads TGTGCCAGCAGCTTATCGGTGGAGCAGTACTTC. Translated: CASSLSVEQYF.

On this clone: Other DNA sequences from this sample encode an identical CDR3 as well. The chain links TRBV7-3 to TRBJ2-7, with D hard to call. V was pared by 5 bases and J by 6 bases, with 14 bases between. Germline CDR1 is SGHTA and CDR2 is FQGTGA. CDR3 length: 13 amino acids. This chain's CDR3 is CASSPTPGSEQYF. The CDR3 DNA sequence: TGTGCCAGCAGCCCCACGCCGGGTTCCGAGCAGTACTTC.